This T cell receptor (beta chain) was obtained from a study of T cell repertoires in cytomegalovirus infection. Overall study: A matching HLA type, together with CMV infection, was signaled by public TCR beta signatures. Notes on the study in general: Accumulated public TCR beta family frequency recognized individuals carrying CMV together with the relevant HLA.

The J segment lost 5 bases and the V segment lost 5 bases, leaving 7 bases of the junction unmatched. Germline V gene data show CDR1 as SEHNR and CDR2 as FQNEAQ (reference sequence). The CDR3 is 14 residues long. TCRdb analysed the reads with MiXCR anew, one entry per CDR3 protein. Among 350,000 to 500,000 distinct CDR3 sequences listed, approximately 31% were seen once. This clonotype was seen a few times. Its antigen is not known. The sequenced sample consisted of PBMCs. This clonotype was sampled from a human donor in good health (CMV status not recorded). Some clones in this sample may be carry-over from other donors' samples. V is TRBV7-9 and J is TRBJ2-3; 7 nucleotides align to TRBD1. The CDR3 reads CASSPRQGEDTQYF. The CDR3 region has the DNA TGTGCCAGCAGCCCGCGACAGGGCGAAGATACGCAGTATTTT.